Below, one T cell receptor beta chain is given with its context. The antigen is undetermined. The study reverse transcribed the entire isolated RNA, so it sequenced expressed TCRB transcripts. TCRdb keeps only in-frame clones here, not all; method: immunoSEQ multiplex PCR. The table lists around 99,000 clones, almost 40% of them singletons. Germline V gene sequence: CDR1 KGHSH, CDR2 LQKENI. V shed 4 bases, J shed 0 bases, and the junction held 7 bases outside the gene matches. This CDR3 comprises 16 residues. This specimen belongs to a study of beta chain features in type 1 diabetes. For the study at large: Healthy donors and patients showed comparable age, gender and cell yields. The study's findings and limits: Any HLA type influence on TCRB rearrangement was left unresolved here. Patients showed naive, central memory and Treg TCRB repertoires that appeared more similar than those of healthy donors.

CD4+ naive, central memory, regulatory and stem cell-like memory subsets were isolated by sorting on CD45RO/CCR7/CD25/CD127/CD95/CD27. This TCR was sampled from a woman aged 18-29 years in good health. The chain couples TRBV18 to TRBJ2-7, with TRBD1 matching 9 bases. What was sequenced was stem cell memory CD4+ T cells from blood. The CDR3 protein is CASSRGSQGASYEQYF. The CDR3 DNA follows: TGTGCCAGCTCACGGGGGTCACAGGGGGCCTCCTACGAGCAGTACTTC.